The 16 T cell receptor beta chains below come from one sample, sequenced in a study of tissue T cells after allogeneic stem cell transplantation. Profiling relied on immunoSEQ multiplex PCR, and the TCRdb table lists in-frame clones only, not all of them. The sample holds about 8,300 clones, about 48% seen once. The time point is: mouse harvest day 7 after allogeneic transplant. Tail vein injection delivered 10^7 T-cell-depleted bone marrow cells and 10^6 splenic CD5+ T cells. The sample taken for sequencing was gut tissue. Receptors were obtained from a female BALB/c mouse given C57BL/6 T cells with graft-versus-host disease after an allogeneic hematopoietic cell transplant.

Remarks on this clone: Mouse gene names apply. The sequence runs out 1 residue before the end of the CDR3; the remainder is reconstructed from the germline J gene. The rearrangement uses TRBV12-1 and TRBJ1-1; the D gene is possibly TRBD1 (6 bases). Between the trimmed V and J ends, which lost 0 bases and 0 bases, there was a span of 7 bases. The CDR3 is 14 amino acids. Germline V gives CDR1 SGHSN, CDR2 HYEKVE. The CDR3 here is CASSLGTTNTEVFF. CDR3 bases read: TGTGCCAGCTCTCTCGGGACAACAAACACAGAAGTCTTC.

Remarks on this clone: The genes are named according to mouse. The read halts 1 residue ahead of the CDR3 end, with the missing end drawn from the germline J gene. This chain links TRBV16 with TRBJ2-4; D perhaps matches TRBD2 (5 bases). This CDR3 contains 14 residues. Trimming took 3 bases from V and 2 from J, leaving 9 bases between them. Germline V gene sequence: CDR1 SGHSA, CDR2 FRNQAP. Here the CDR3 reads CASSFAGPQNTLYF. CDR3 DNA, as far as it was read: TGTGCAAGCAGCTTTGCTGGGCCTCAAAACACCTTGTAC. The full variable domain, in which reference TRBV16 and TRBJ2-4 provide the parts outside the CDR3, is NAGVIQTPRHKVTGKGQEATLWCEPISGHSAVFWYRQTIVQGLEFLTYFRNQAPIDDSGMPKERFSAQMPNQSHSTLKIQSTQPQDSAVYLCASSFAGPQNTLYFGAGTRLSVL.

Comments on this clone: Mouse gene names and germline throughout. The read ends 1 residue before the CDR3 terminus; that terminus is restored from the germline J gene. The chain couples TRBV23 to TRBJ2-4; TRBD1 is the table's D call and was not checked against the DNA. Germline V gene sequence: CDR1 KGHTA, CDR2 FQNQQP. CDR3 length: 15 amino acids. The CDR3 loop is CSSSRTGSSQNTLYF. CDR3 DNA (partial): TGCTCCAGCAGTCGGACAGGGAGTAGTCAAAACACCTTGTAC.

Of note for this clone: Germline and genes here are mouse. The read ends 1 residue early relative to the CDR3; the germline J gene fills the gap. V and J are TRBV3 and TRBJ1-4, with D perhaps matching TRBD1 (5 bases). This CDR3 has 15 amino acids. The V end was cut by 1 base, the J end by 2 bases, with 8 bases between. The germline V gene has CDR1 SNHLY and CDR2 FYNGKV (reference sequence). The covered CDR3 bases are TGTGCCAGCAGCTTAGGGGGGAGGTCCAACGAAAGATTATTT. Amino acid sequence: CASSLGGRSNERLF. The full-length CDR3 reads as CASSLGGRSNERLFF.

Points on this clone: Mouse germline and gene names are used. Sequencing ends 1 residue short of the CDR3 end; the germline J gene provides the rest. The chain uses TRBV14 and TRBJ1-6; 9 bases align to TRBD1. TRBJ1-6 is marked as an open reading frame, function uncertain. Per germline, CDR1 SGHDT and CDR2 FRDEAV. Trimming removed 4 bases from V and 7 bases from J; junction bases left unmatched: 6. This CDR3 comprises 15 residues. The chain's CDR3 is CASSRGTGRNSPLYF. The covered CDR3 bases are TGTGCCAGCAGTCGAGGGACAGGGAGGAATTCGCCCCTCTAC.

A word on this clone: Gene labels here are mouse ones. The read terminates 1 residue before the CDR3 end, so the remaining end is supplied by the germline J gene. The J gene is TRBJ1-3, the V gene TRBV26; TRBD1 agrees at 11 bases. CDR3 size: 15 residues. J lost 2 bases, V lost 6 bases, and 3 bases had no gene match. Germline CDR1 is KGHPV and CDR2 is FQNQEV (reference sequence). The CDR3 protein is CASSRGQGAGNTLYF. The part of the CDR3 DNA that was read is TGTGCCAGCAGCCGGGGACAGGGGGCTGGAAATACGCTCTAT. Filled out from reference TRBV26 and TRBJ1-3, the complete variable domain reads NSKVIQTPRYLVKGQGQKAKMRCIPEKGHPVVFWYQQNKNNEFKFLINFQNQEVLQQIDMTEKRFSAECPSNSPCSLEIQSSEAGDSALYLCASSRGQGAGNTLYFGEGSRLIVV.

This clone was found a few times. Here the gene names and germline are mouse. With the read ending 1 residue before the CDR3 end, the germline J gene is used to fill in that end. The chain couples TRBV13-1 to TRBJ2-5; TRBD2 matches at 8 bases. Trimming took 1 base from V and 3 from J; bases not matched to a gene: 1. The CDR3 is 14 amino acids. From germline, CDR1 is NSHNY and CDR2 SYGAGN. This chain's CDR3 is CASSDWDWQDTQYF. The DNA read from the CDR3 is TGTGCCAGCAGTGATTGGGACTGGCAAGACACCCAGTAC.

This clone came up a few times. The gene names given are mouse names. The read comes to an end 1 residue before the CDR3 does, leaving the germline J gene to fill in the end. This sequence joins TRBV3 and TRBJ1-3, with a possible D match to TRBD1 (5 bases). Trimming cost V 1 base and J 3 bases, with 7 bases left between them. The CDR3 sequence is 14 residues long. Germline V gene lookup returns CDR1 SNHLY and CDR2 FYNGKV (reference sequence). The DNA read from the CDR3 is TGTGCCAGCAGCTTAGGCAGGGTTGGAAATACGCTCTAT. Amino acid sequence: CASSLGRVGNTLY. The CDR3, in full, reads CASSLGRVGNTLYF. Variable domain in full (rest from reference TRBV3 and TRBJ1-3): GPKVLQIPSHQIIDMGQMVTLNCDPVSNHLYFYWYKQILGQQMEFLVNFYNGKVMEKSKLFKDQFSVERPDGSYFTLKIQPTALEDSAVYFCASSLGRVGNTLYFGEGSRLIVV.

Of note for this clone: Genes here carry mouse names. The CDR3 end falls 1 residue outside the read, so it is completed with the germline J gene. V usage is TRBV14 and J usage is TRBJ2-3, with 8 bases that match TRBD1. CDR3 length equals 14 residues. With V trimmed by 2 bases and J by 3 bases, 2 bases remained unmatched. The germline V gene encodes CDR1 SGHDT and CDR2 FRDEAV. CDR3 loop: CASSLGDRAETLYF. The part of the CDR3 DNA that was read is TGTGCCAGCAGTTTGGGGGACAGGGCAGAAACGCTGTAT. The whole variable domain, filled in from reference TRBV14 and TRBJ2-3, reads EAGVTQSPRYAVLQEGQAVSFWCDPISGHDTLYWYQQPRDQGPQLLVYFRDEAVIDNSQLPSDRFSAVRPKGTNSTLKIQSAKQGDTATYLCASSLGDRAETLYFGSGTRLTVL.

With respect to this clone: A junction end diverges from the germline sequence, so it may reflect a read error. The gene names here belong to mouse. The read stops 1 residue short of the end of the CDR3; the missing end is completed from the germline J gene. The chain is built from TRBV13-2 and TRBJ2-7; 11 bases are a match to TRBD2. CDR3 length: 13 amino acids. Germline assignment: CDR1 NNHNN and CDR2 SYGAGS (reference sequence). CDR3 sequence: CASSDWGGYEQYF. The DNA read from the CDR3 is TGTGCCAGCAGTGACTGGGGGGGCTATGAACAGTAC.

A note on this clone: Genes and germline are mouse. The sequence runs out 1 residue before the end of the CDR3; the remainder is reconstructed from the germline J gene. The gene calls are TRBV23 and TRBJ2-3; TRBD2 was called by the table and not checked on the DNA. Per the germline V gene, CDR1 is KGHTA and CDR2 is FQNQQP. CDR3 length: 15 residues. The CDR3 here is CSSSQSWGSAETLYF. CDR3 DNA, as far as it was read: TGCTCCAGCAGTCAATCATGGGGGAGTGCAGAAACGCTGTAT.

This clone has only a few counts. The genes and germline here are from mouse. The read ends 1 residue before the CDR3 terminus; that terminus is restored from the germline J gene. This sequence joins TRBV17 and TRBJ1-1, with no clear D. Trimming removed 8 bases at V and 1 base at J, with 8 bases between. Germline V lookup: CDR1 MNHDT, CDR2 YYDKIL. The CDR3 runs 12 residues. The part of the CDR3 DNA that was read is TGTGCTAGCGAGGTCAAAAACACAGAAGTCTTC. This translates into CASEVKNTEVF. The whole CDR3 reads CASEVKNTEVFF.

With respect to this clone: The gene symbols are mouse symbols. Coverage ceases 1 residue before the CDR3 finishes, and the germline J gene fills in the end. V is TRBV26 and J is TRBJ1-3; no clear D. The germline V and J ends were trimmed by 4 bases and 0 bases, with 7 bases remaining between them. Germline-derived CDR1 and CDR2 are KGHPV and FQNQEV (reference sequence). CDR3 length: 14 amino acids. This CDR3 is CASSRRPSGNTLYF. Partial CDR3 DNA: TGTGCCAGCAGTCGCAGACCTTCTGGAAATACGCTCTAT. Filled out from reference TRBV26 and TRBJ1-3, the complete variable domain reads NSKVIQTPRYLVKGQGQKAKMRCIPEKGHPVVFWYQQNKNNEFKFLINFQNQEVLQQIDMTEKRFSAECPSNSPCSLEIQSSEAGDSALYLCASSRRPSGNTLYFGEGSRLIVV.

To note about this clone: Each gene name is a mouse one. The CDR3 bases that were read are TGTGCAAGCAGCTTCGGGGGGGCCCAAAACACCGGGCAGCTCTAC. This sequence encodes CASSFGGAQNTGQLY. The full CDR3 reads CASSFGGAQNTGQLYF. V gene TRBV16 combines with J gene TRBJ2-2, with TRBD2 matching 8 bases. The read ends 1 residue before the CDR3 terminus; that terminus is restored from the germline J gene. The germline gives CDR1 SGHSA, CDR2 FRNQAP. There are 16 residues in the CDR3. J gave up 1 base and V 3 bases, and 4 bases lay outside the gene matches.

This clone has just a few counts. Genes here carry mouse names. The CDR3 is cut off 1 residue early in the read; its end comes from the germline J gene. The rearrangement uses TRBV19 and TRBJ1-2; 11 bases are a match to TRBD1. There are 16 residues in the CDR3. The V gene end was trimmed by 1 base and the J gene end by 0 bases; junction bases not matched to a gene: 2. The germline V gene has CDR1 FNHDT and CDR2 SITEND (reference sequence). CDR3 protein: CASSIRDRGANSDYTF. The part of the CDR3 DNA that was read is TGTGCCAGCAGTATAAGGGACAGGGGGGCAAACTCCGACTACACC.

Note on this clone: Mouse gene names and germline throughout. The CDR3 here is CASSTGTGVSNERLFF. The sequenced part of the CDR3 DNA is TGTGCCAGCAGTACCGGGACAGGGGTCTCCAACGAAAGATTATTT. The chain recombines TRBV26 with TRBJ1-4; TRBD1 agrees at 10 bases. The read ends 1 residue early relative to the CDR3; the germline J gene fills the gap. Germline V gives CDR1 KGHPV, CDR2 FQNQEV (reference sequence). V trimming: 5 bases; J trimming: 2 bases; junction bases outside the gene matches: 5. The CDR3 covers 16 residues.